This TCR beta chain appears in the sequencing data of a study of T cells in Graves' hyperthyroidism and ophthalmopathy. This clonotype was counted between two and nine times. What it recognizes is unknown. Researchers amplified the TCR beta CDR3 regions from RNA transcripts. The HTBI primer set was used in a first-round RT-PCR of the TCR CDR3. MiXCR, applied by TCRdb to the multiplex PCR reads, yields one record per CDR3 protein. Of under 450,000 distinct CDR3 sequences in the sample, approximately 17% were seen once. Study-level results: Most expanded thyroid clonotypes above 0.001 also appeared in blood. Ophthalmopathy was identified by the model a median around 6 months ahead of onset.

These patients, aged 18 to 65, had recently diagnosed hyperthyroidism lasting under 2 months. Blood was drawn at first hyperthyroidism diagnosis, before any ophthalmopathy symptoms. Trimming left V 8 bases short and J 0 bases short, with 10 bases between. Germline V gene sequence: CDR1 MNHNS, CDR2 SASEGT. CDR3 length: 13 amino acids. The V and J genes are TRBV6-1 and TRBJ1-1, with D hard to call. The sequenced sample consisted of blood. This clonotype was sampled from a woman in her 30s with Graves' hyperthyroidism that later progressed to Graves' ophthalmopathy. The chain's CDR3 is CASGGMMNTEAFF. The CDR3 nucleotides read TGTGCCAGCGGAGGGATGATGAACACTGAAGCTTTCTTT.